What follows is one T cell receptor (beta chain) and its context. The data belong to a study of technical replicates of blood from a few donors. Data came from immunoSEQ multiplex PCR; TCRdb stores just in-frame clones and leaves some out. This table holds around 100,000 clones, 95% to 96% found once. The CDR3 totals 13 residues. V was pared by 5 bases and J by 9 bases, with 9 bases of the junction left unmatched. Germline lookup yields CDR1 GTSNPN and CDR2 SVGIG (reference sequence). Input material: T cells isolated from PBMCs. The sequence was collected from a human donor in good health. This chain uses TRBV30 with TRBJ2-4; TRBD2 matches at 8 bases. The CDR3 bases are TGTGCCTGGCCCCCGGGGGGGCTCAGCATTCAGTACTTC. It translates to CAWPPGGLSIQYF.